This T cell receptor beta chain was recorded in a study of identical twins. From the 5' RACE reads, TCRdb called clonotypes with MiXCR, one entry per CDR3 protein. There are 520,000 or so distinct CDR3 sequences in the sample; roughly a fifth occur only once, and under 0.95% lies in the top ten. This clonotype was counted ten times or more. This CDR3 has 12 residues. V lost 3 bases and J 6 bases, leaving 6 bases between the germline ends. This same sample was also taken into another study, of T cells expressing NK-cell markers. As that study records: In several experiments, sorting was confined to alpha-beta TCR T cells through use of an anti-gamma-delta TCR antibody.

This chain joins TRBV12-3 or TRBV12-4 and TRBJ2-1; D gene unclear. This sequence originates from a woman aged 18-29 years in good health. Sequences were obtained from CD4+ T cells sorted from blood. Here the CDR3 reads CASSLPLNEQFF. The CDR3 nucleotides read TGTGCCAGCAGTTTGCCCCTCAATGAGCAGTTCTTC.